Reported below is one TCR beta chain. Its antigen is not known. This entry is derived from a study of a mutant IDH1 vaccine in newly diagnosed glioma. At the level of the study: Earlier treatment was radiotherapy, temozolomide, or both, with most getting both. Visit timing is recorded as week 35 for V12 and week 47 for V13. Findings of the study overall: It seemed that pseudoprogression was not linked to changes in the top peripheral T cell clonotypes.

Libraries were prepared by immunoSEQ multiplex PCR; TCRdb keeps only in-frame clonotypes and omits some of them. The profile shows 75,000 to 95,000 clones, around 92% of them singletons. Germline loops: CDR1 MDHEN, CDR2 SYDVKM. Trimming took 6 bases from V and 4 from J, leaving 6 bases between them. The CDR3 totals 11 residues. Specified time point: week 47, end of study. What each vaccine dose contained was 300 ug of mutant IDH1 20-mer peptide, accompanied by topical imiquimod. The sample consisted of PBMCs, taken from a glioma patient whose treatment included an IDH1 peptide vaccine. The clonotype comes from a woman between 50 and 59 years old with glioma. V gene TRBV28 combines with J gene TRBJ1-2; D unresolved. The CDR3 DNA reads as TGTGCCAGCAGATCCGGCTATGGCTACACCTTC. Its protein product is CASRSGYGYTF.